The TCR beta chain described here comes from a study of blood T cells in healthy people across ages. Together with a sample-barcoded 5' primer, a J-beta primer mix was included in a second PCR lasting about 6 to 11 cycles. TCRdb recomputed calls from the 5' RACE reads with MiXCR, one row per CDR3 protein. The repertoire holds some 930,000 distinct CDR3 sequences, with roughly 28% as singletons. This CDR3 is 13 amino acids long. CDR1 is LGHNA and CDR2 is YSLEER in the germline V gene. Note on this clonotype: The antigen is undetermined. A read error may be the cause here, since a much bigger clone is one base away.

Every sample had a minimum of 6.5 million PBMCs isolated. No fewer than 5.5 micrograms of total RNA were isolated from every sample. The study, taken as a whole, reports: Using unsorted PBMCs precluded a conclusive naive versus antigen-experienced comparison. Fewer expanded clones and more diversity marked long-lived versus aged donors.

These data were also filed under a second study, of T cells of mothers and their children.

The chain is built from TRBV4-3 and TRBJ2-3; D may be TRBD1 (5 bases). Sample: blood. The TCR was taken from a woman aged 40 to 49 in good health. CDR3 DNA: TGCGTCAGCAGCCCGCAACAGGCGGATATGCAGTATTTT. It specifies CVSSPQQADMQYF.